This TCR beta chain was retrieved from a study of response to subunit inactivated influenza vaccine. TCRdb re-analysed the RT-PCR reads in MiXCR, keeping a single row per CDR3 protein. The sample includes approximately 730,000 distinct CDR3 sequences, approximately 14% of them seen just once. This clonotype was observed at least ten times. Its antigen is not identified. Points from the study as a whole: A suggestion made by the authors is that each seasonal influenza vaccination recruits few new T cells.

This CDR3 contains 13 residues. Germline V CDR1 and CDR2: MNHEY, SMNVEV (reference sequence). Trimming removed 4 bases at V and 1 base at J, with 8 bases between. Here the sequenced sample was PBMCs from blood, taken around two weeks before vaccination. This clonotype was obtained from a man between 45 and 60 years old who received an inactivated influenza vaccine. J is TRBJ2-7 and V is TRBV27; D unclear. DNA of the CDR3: TGTGCCAGCAGTTGGCGTGGTTCCTACGAGCAGTACTTC. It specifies CASSWRGSYEQYF.